Listed here are 18 T cell receptor beta chains from one sample, sequenced in a study of cytomegalovirus exposure and HLA in healthy donors. The PCR ran on 60 Vbeta and 13 Jbeta primers. Measured with immunoSEQ multiplex PCR; TCRdb has only the in-frame clones, and not every one. In the table there are about 200,000 clones, roughly 73% of which are singletons. Sequencing was carried out using PBMCs. These receptors all stem from a woman between 25 and 40 years old in good health and CMV-seronegative.

The chain joins TRBV9 to TRBJ2-5; TRBD2 might be the D (5 bases). The CDR3 is 15 residues long. CDR1 and CDR2 from the germline V gene are SGDLS and YYNGEE. V lost 4 bases and J 1 base, leaving 14 bases between the germline ends. The CDR3 here is CASSPHWTPQETQYF. The CDR3 bases are TGTGCCAGCAGCCCCCATTGGACTCCCCAAGAGACCCAGTACTTC.

The chain has TRBV27 and TRBJ2-1; TRBD1 matches 7 bases. In germline, CDR1 is MNHEY, CDR2 SMNVEV (reference sequence). With 3 bases clipped from V and 3 bases from J, the junction kept 8 bases outside the gene matches. This CDR3 contains 16 residues. CDR3 coding DNA: TGTGCCAGCAGTTTCCGGACAGGAAGGGTCTACAATGAGCAGTTCTTC. Protein sequence: CASSFRTGRVYNEQFF.

This clone was counted between two and nine times. The rearrangement links TRBV25-1 to TRBJ1-2, with a weak D call TRBD1 (6 bases). Trimming pared 8 bases from V and 11 bases from J, leaving 15 bases between. Germline CDR1 is MGHDK and CDR2 is SYGVNS. The CDR3 loop spans 11 amino acids. CDR3 in DNA: TGTGCCAGCCGGGACATCGGCTTTTACACCTTC. It is translated as CASRDIGFYTF.

V gene TRBV7-6 combines with J gene TRBJ1-4; the D gene is possibly TRBD1 (5 bases). The CDR3 has 15 amino acids. V gave up 2 bases and J gave up 6 bases, with 13 bases separating them. The germline CDR1 and CDR2 sequences are SGHVS and FNYEAQ. CDR3 DNA: TGTGCCAGCAGCTTAAAAAGGGACTCCTATGAAAAACTGTTTTTT. This translates into CASSLKRDSYEKLFF.

V is TRBV27 and J is TRBJ2-2; maybe TRBD1 (5 bases). The CDR3 is made up of 15 amino acids. Trimming removed 3 bases at V and 1 base at J, with 9 bases between. Germline loops: CDR1 MNHEY, CDR2 SMNVEV (reference sequence). CDR3 protein: CASSFDRLNTGELFF. The CDR3 DNA reads TGTGCCAGCAGTTTTGACAGACTGAACACCGGGGAGCTGTTTTTT.

This clone appeared many times. The V gene is TRBV25-1, the J gene TRBJ1-1; D may be TRBD1 (5 bases). The CDR3 has 16 amino acids. Germline V CDR1 and CDR2: MGHDK, SYGVNS. V gave up 4 bases and J gave up 4 bases, with 19 bases separating them. CDR3: CASSAPAFQGGTEAFF. CDR3 nucleotide sequence: TGTGCCAGCAGTGCACCGGCTTTCCAGGGAGGCACTGAAGCTTTCTTT.

This clone was detected once. The V and J genes are TRBV5-6 and TRBJ2-1, with D possibly TRBD2 on 6 matching bases. The CDR3 covers 15 residues. V was shortened by 4 bases and J by 5 bases, with 16 bases between the two germline ends. Germline V gene sequence: CDR1 SGHDT, CDR2 YYEEEE. This CDR3 is CASSPGRGAHNEQFF. The CDR3 DNA follows: TGTGCCAGCAGCCCAGGGCGCGGGGCCCACAATGAGCAGTTCTTC.

With respect to this clone: The sample holds other DNA sequences that translate to the same CDR3. V usage is TRBV19 and J usage is TRBJ2-2, with D tentatively TRBD1 (5 bases). Per the germline V gene, CDR1 is LNHDA and CDR2 is SQIVND (reference sequence). The V end lost 2 bases, the J end lost 17 bases, and 12 bases lay between the germline ends. This CDR3 spans 11 amino acids. DNA of the CDR3: TGTGCCAGTAGTATACCAGGGTCGGTATTTTTT. Translating gives CASSIPGSVFF.

The chain has TRBV19 and TRBJ1-2, with no clear D. Trimming cost V 3 bases and J 4 bases, with 15 bases left between them. This CDR3 has 15 amino acids. Looked up from germline, CDR1 is LNHDA and CDR2 is SQIVND (reference sequence). CDR3 DNA: TGTGCCAGTAGTATGGTCGGTCAATCGAGCTATGGCTACACCTTC. Translation: CASSMVGQSSYGYTF.

CDR3 region: CASSDRWGVGTEAFF. CDR3 sequence (DNA): TGCGCCAGCAGCGACCGTTGGGGGGTGGGCACTGAAGCTTTCTTT. The V gene is TRBV5-1, the J gene TRBJ1-1, with D possibly TRBD1 on 5 matching bases. The CDR3 totals 15 residues. Germline V gene data show CDR1 as SGHRS and CDR2 as YFSETQ. V was shortened by 4 bases and J by 4 bases, with 17 bases between the two germline ends. Supplemented by reference TRBV5-1 and TRBJ1-1, the full variable domain reads KAGVTQTPRYLIKTRGQQVTLSCSPISGHRSVSWYQQTPGQGLQFLFEYFSETQRNKGNFPGRFSGRQFSNSRSEMNVSTLELGDSALYLCASSDRWGVGTEAFFGQGTRLTVV.

DNA for the CDR3: TGTGCCACCAGCGATGACACTAGGTGGGATGAGCCCCAGCATTTT. It yields the protein CATSDDTRWDEPQHF. This rearrangement joins TRBV15 to TRBJ1-5, with no clear D. Germline V gene lookup returns CDR1 LNHNV and CDR2 YYDKDF (reference sequence). Between the trimmed V and J ends, which lost 5 bases and 8 bases, there was a span of 19 bases. The CDR3 is made up of 15 amino acids.

This rearrangement joins TRBV12-5 to TRBJ2-5; D not resolved. The V end lost 6 bases, the J end lost 2 bases, and 13 bases lay between the germline ends. The germline V gene has CDR1 LGHNT and CDR2 FRNRAP. CDR3 size: 14 residues. The CDR3 region has the DNA TGTGCTAGTGGCCCTAACTCCTGGCAAGAGACCCAGTACTTC. This translates into CASGPNSWQETQYF.

About this clone itself: This CDR3 is also generated by other DNA sequences in the sample. The chain joins TRBV30 to TRBJ1-5; TRBD1 might be the D (6 bases). V shed 2 bases and J shed 7 bases, with 12 bases lying between them. The germline V gene encodes CDR1 GTSNPN and CDR2 SVGIG (reference sequence). The CDR3 has 13 residues. The CDR3 spells CAWSPQGNQPQHF. The CDR3 nucleotides are TGTGCCTGGAGTCCCCAGGGGAACCAGCCCCAGCATTTT.

The V gene is TRBV27, the J gene TRBJ2-3; tentatively, D is TRBD2 (7 bases). Per the germline V gene, CDR1 is MNHEY and CDR2 is SMNVEV (reference sequence). V lost 2 bases, J lost 8 bases, and 20 bases lay in between. This CDR3 has 16 amino acids. CDR3 sequence (DNA): TGTGCCAGCAGTTTACCGCGGACTAGGGGGTTGGGTACGCAGTATTTT. It codes for CASSLPRTRGLGTQYF.

The chain has TRBV7-2 and TRBJ1-1, with TRBD1 matching 9 bases. J was trimmed by 1 base and V by 4 bases; bases with no gene match: 10. CDR3 length: 17 amino acids. Germline V gives CDR1 SGHTA, CDR2 FQGNSA. In DNA, the CDR3 is TGTGCCAGCAGCTCCCGAGGGGGGACAGGGCGGAACACTGAAGCTTTCTTT. It encodes CASSSRGGTGRNTEAFF.

The chain uses TRBV12-5 and TRBJ2-1; TRBD2 matches at 8 bases. This CDR3 comprises 15 residues. The junction had 4 bases not matched to a gene; V was cut back by 2 bases and J by 4 bases. Germline V gives CDR1 LGHNT, CDR2 FRNRAP. The CDR3 DNA follows: TGTGCTAGTGGTTTGCCCTCGGGGGGGTACAATGAGCAGTTCTTC. This codes for CASGLPSGGYNEQFF.

V and J are TRBV20-1 and TRBJ1-2; D ambiguous. From germline, CDR1 is DFQATT and CDR2 SNEGSKA (reference sequence). This CDR3 region has 11 residues. Between the trimmed V and J ends, which lost 6 bases and 6 bases, there was a span of 11 bases. The CDR3 DNA follows: TGCAGTGCACGGGGTGAGAATGGCTACACCTTC. Protein sequence: CSARGENGYTF.

The chain employs TRBV5-6 and TRBJ1-3; 7 bases map to TRBD1. Germline V CDR1 and CDR2: SGHDT, YYEEEE. The CDR3 spans 18 residues. V lost 4 bases, J lost 4 bases, and 17 bases stayed unmatched. CDR3 loop: CASSHLIPDRVDGNTIYF. The CDR3 DNA reads as TGTGCCAGCAGCCACCTAATCCCTGACAGGGTGGACGGAAACACCATATATTTT.